This T cell receptor (beta chain) was retrieved from a study of blood T cell repertoires in COVID-19 (dated by TCRdb to 2020 to 2022). Regarding the research as a whole: Samples from collaborators originated in the United States, Italy and Spain and spanned both the acute and convalescent phases of COVID-19. The prospective study material was composed of cDNA or gDNA derived from T cells, B-cell-depleted T cells, or PBMCs. Subjects who had been exposed to COVID-19, were actively infected with it, or had recovered from it provided the deeply sampled blood TCRbeta repertoires that made up the dataset. The repertoires were released in a freely available public database meant as a resource for research on the immune response to SARS-CoV-2. Samples were obtained from the ongoing ImmuneRACE study (first 160 participants) and from roughly 1,300 subjects provided by 6 global collaborators. A de-identified subject ID, COVID-19 status, age in years and sex were almost always included in the sample metadata. Where available, HLA class I and class II types were taken from metadata supplied by the sample provider and were not determined by assay-based typing. Overall results and qualifications from the work: How much clinical and demographic metadata was included differed by source and by participant, and the metadata was provided uncurated.

TCRbeta CDR3 regions were amplified from genomic DNA using the immunoSEQ Assay, a bias-controlled multiplex PCR. The paper's data handling went like this. The number of nucleated cells in each sample was estimated by amplification of reference gene primers within the assay. Sequence reads were collapsed and filtered to measure the absolute abundance of every unique TCRbeta CDR3 rearrangement. For each sample, productive Simpson clonality was calculated as the square root of Simpson's diversity index across productive rearrangements. The source is immuneACCESS, and TCRdb retained only in-frame sequences with V and J called. Part of the clones is not carried over; for the studies checked, unresolved V genes explain less than half of this, and the remainder is unexplained. The DNA gave D and trimming, while V, J and clone size come from that table. Within this sample are roughly 250,000 clones, with roughly 80% of them counted one time only. Of the sample, less than 8% is held by the ten largest clones.

Sequences SSHAT (CDR1) and FNYEAQ (CDR2) are obtained from the germline V gene (reference sequence). Trimmed from V: 5 bases; trimmed from J: 6 bases; junction bases lacking a gene match: 10. The CDR3 has 15 amino acids, counting the end cysteine and phenylalanine. The kept DNA is CDR3 alone, 45 bases in frame from the first base. Whole blood was collected in K2EDTA tubes by collaborating institutions according to the institutions' own protocols. Collaborator samples were shipped for TCRbeta analysis as frozen whole blood, isolated PBMCs, or DNA extracted from either sample type. A note on this clone: Its binding antigen is unknown. No quality values exist for individual bases; no much larger clone is one base distant.

Sequenced: peripheral blood. The V gene is TRBV7-7 and the J gene is TRBJ2-1; 7 central bases correspond to TRBD2. The source is a woman aged 45-60 years with acute or convalescent COVID-19. The DNA is as follows: TGTGCCAGCAGCCCAGGACTAGTTTCTTTCAATGAGCAGTTCTTC. Its protein is CASSPGLVSFNEQFF.